This entry features one TCR beta chain sequence. It was with a sample-barcoded 5' primer and a J-beta primer mix that a second PCR of roughly 7 to 12 cycles was run. From the 5' RACE reads, TCRdb called clonotypes with MiXCR, one entry per CDR3 protein. This sample yields around 990,000 distinct CDR3 sequences, of which approximately 25% are seen a single time; 0.65% to 0.95% belongs to the top ten. These data originate in a study of blood T cells in healthy people across ages. The V end was cut by 6 bases, the J end by 4 bases, with 22 bases between. CDR3 length equals 15 residues. Germline V CDR1 and CDR2: DFQATT, SNEGSKA (reference sequence). These data also formed part of another study, on T cells of mothers and their children. As reported in that work: An overlap that was slightly higher, though non-significant, was seen in related mother-child pairs versus unrelated pairs. Evidence of persistent microchimeric T cell clones was absent.

The rearrangement links TRBV20-1 to TRBJ2-7, with D possibly matching TRBD2 (6 bases). Sequenced input: blood. This TCR derives from a girl aged 2 to 10 in good health. CDR3 coding DNA: TGCAGTGCCCTATACGCTCGGGGAGGATTGTACGAGCAGTACTTC. Translated: CSALYARGGLYEQYF.